This TCR beta chain was documented in a study of human T cells and chemical hapten exposure. The CDR3 contains 16 residues. Trimming left V 3 bases short and J 3 bases short, with 15 bases between. Each cDNA molecule in the library carried unique molecular identifiers. Each CDR3 protein gets one entry after TCRdb re-called the reads with MiXCR. The data hold about 120,000 distinct CDR3 sequences, with around 9% observed a single time. The authors extracted total RNA from unfractionated whole blood. The source of this sequence is a human donor in good health. Some clones in this sample may be carry-over from other donors' samples. The sample taken for sequencing was whole blood. The chain uses TRBV12-3 or TRBV12-4 and TRBJ2-1; TRBD2 might be the D (6 bases). CDR3 nucleotide sequence: TGTGCCAGCAGTTTTGCCGGGACTCCCTTCTACAATGAGCAGTTCTTC. This sequence encodes CASSFAGTPFYNEQFF.